Shown below are 2 T cell receptor beta chains from a single sample sequenced in a study of blood T cells in healthy people across ages. Using a J-beta primer mix together with a sample-barcoded 5' primer, a second PCR was run for roughly 6 to 12 cycles. TCRdb analysed the 5' RACE reads with MiXCR anew, one entry per CDR3 protein. The sample carries 730,000 or so distinct CDR3 sequences, less than 45% recorded once. The sample taken for sequencing was blood. The receptors stem from a man older than 75 in good health.

This chain links TRBV5-1 with TRBJ2-1; D gene uncertain. Trimming left V 5 bases short and J 0 bases short, with 6 bases between. The CDR3 loop spans 13 amino acids. Looked up from germline, CDR1 is SGHRS and CDR2 is YFSETQ. The CDR3 bases are TGCGCCAGCAGGGAGAGCTCCTACAATGAGCAGTTCTTC. Its translation is CASRESSYNEQFF.

In this sample, this clonotype turned up a few times. The gene calls are TRBV20-1 and TRBJ1-2; D not certain. V was clipped by 0 bases and J by 4 bases, with 6 bases between them. The CDR3 has 12 residues. Germline V gene sequence: CDR1 DFQATT, CDR2 SNEGSKA (reference sequence). The CDR3: CSAREILYGYTF. DNA for the CDR3: TGCAGTGCTAGAGAGATTCTCTATGGCTACACCTTC.